Presented here are 20 T cell receptor beta chains from one specimen sequenced in a study of CD4 T cells in relation to SARS-CoV-2 and coronaviruses. Their specific antigens are unknown. TCRdb keeps only in-frame clones here, not all; method: immunoSEQ multiplex PCR. The top ten hold roughly 20% of the sample, which has roughly 29,000 clones, roughly 80% seen once. CD4+ T cells from unexposed donors were obtained before the COVID-19 pandemic (2011-2018). CD4+ T cells were isolated from the cells after around 11 days of culture. What was sequenced was CD4+ T cells from PBMCs, cultured in vitro. These TCRs come from a human donor in good health.

The V gene is TRBV6-2 or TRBV6-3, the J gene TRBJ2-7, with TRBD2 as a possible D gene (5 bases). The CDR3 consists of 17 residues. Germline V gives CDR1 MNHEY, CDR2 SVGEGT. V was trimmed by 0 bases and J by 1 base, leaving 16 bases between them. The CDR3: CASSYSHRGAESYEQYF. In DNA, the CDR3 is TGTGCCAGCAGTTACTCTCATCGAGGAGCGGAGTCCTACGAGCAGTACTTC.

This clone was picked up a small number of times. This rearrangement joins TRBV4-3 to TRBJ2-7; D might be TRBD1 (5 bases). The CDR3 runs to 15 residues. The V and J ends lost 5 bases and 4 bases respectively, with 18 bases between them. Germline V CDR1 and CDR2: LGHNA, YSLEER. CDR3 sequence: CASSRQYSPIYEQYF. CDR3 nucleotide sequence: TGCGCCAGCAGCAGACAGTACAGTCCGATTTACGAGCAGTACTTC.

The V and J genes are TRBV19 and TRBJ2-1, with TRBD2 as a possible D gene (6 bases). CDR1 is LNHDA, CDR2 SQIVND, per germline (reference sequence). The CDR3 is 16 residues long. V lost 7 bases to trimming and J lost 5 bases, with 21 bases between them. CDR3 sequence (DNA): TGTGCCAGTAAGGCGCTTGCGGCGGGACCGCACAATGAGCAGTTCTTC. Its translation is CASKALAAGPHNEQFF.

The chain combines TRBV4-3 with TRBJ1-2, with 10 bases identical to TRBD1. V was pared by 3 bases and J by 6 bases, with 7 bases of the junction left unmatched. This CDR3 has 15 residues. Germline assignment: CDR1 LGHNA and CDR2 YSLEER. DNA for the CDR3: TGCGCCAGCAGCCAGTCCGGGACAGGGGAAAATGGCTACACCTTC. Translating gives CASSQSGTGENGYTF.

This clone came up a few times. V is TRBV7-9 and J is TRBJ1-6, with D uncertain. The V gene's germline CDR1 is SEHNR and CDR2 FQNEAQ (reference sequence). The germline V and J ends were trimmed by 1 base and 0 bases, with 4 bases remaining between them. The CDR3 covers 15 residues. The chain's CDR3 is CASSLDSSYNSPLHF. The CDR3 DNA is TGTGCCAGCAGCTTAGACAGCTCCTATAATTCACCCCTCCACTTT.

This clone turned up a few times. This chain links TRBV18 with TRBJ1-6, with D tentatively TRBD1 (5 bases). V shed 2 bases and J shed 7 bases, with 12 bases lying between them. The CDR3 is 15 amino acids. In germline, CDR1 is KGHSH, CDR2 LQKENI. The CDR3 nucleotides read TGTGCCAGCTCACCAGGTGGGGCTGCCAATTCACCCCTCCACTTT. Its protein is CASSPGGAANSPLHF.

The V gene is TRBV30, the J gene TRBJ2-5, with TRBD2 matching 7 bases. The CDR3 length is 15 residues. The trim removed 2 bases at V and 7 bases at J, leaving 13 bases unmatched. Germline V CDR1 and CDR2: GTSNPN, SVGIG (reference sequence). The CDR3 coding sequence is TGTGCCTGGAGTCGAAAAGGGACTACCGGGGGGACCCAGTACTTC. Protein sequence: CAWSRKGTTGGTQYF.

The chain couples TRBV7-8 to TRBJ1-3, with TRBD1 as a possible D gene (5 bases). CDR1 SGHVS and CDR2 FQNEAQ come from the germline V gene. Trimming left V 2 bases short and J 3 bases short, with 17 bases between. The CDR3 is 17 amino acids. The CDR3 coding sequence is TGTGCCAGCAGCTTATACGGGACGGGGTCCTTTGGAAACACCATATATTTT. As protein: CASSLYGTGSFGNTIYF.

This clone has only a few counts. The chain is built from TRBV7-8 and TRBJ1-5, with D perhaps matching TRBD1 (6 bases). CDR3 length equals 17 residues. The germline gives CDR1 SGHVS, CDR2 FQNEAQ. Between the trimmed V and J ends, which lost 3 bases and 6 bases, there was a span of 21 bases. The CDR3 DNA is TGTGCCAGCAGCTTGAAACAGGGTTTTATAACCGGTCAGCCCCAGCATTTT. This gives the protein CASSLKQGFITGQPQHF.

V is TRBV3-1 (or the pseudogene TRBV3-2) and J is TRBJ2-3, with a possible D match to TRBD2 (6 bases). The V gene lost 5 bases and the J gene lost 4 bases, with 13 bases spanning the gap. Germline assignment: CDR1 LGHDT and CDR2 YNNKEL (reference sequence). This CDR3 has 14 amino acids. CDR3 bases: TGTGCCAGCAGCGGGGCGGGAAGCCCAGATACGCAGTATTTT. Translation gives CASSGAGSPDTQYF.

The chain employs TRBV2 and TRBJ2-3; the match to TRBD2 covers 7 bases. This CDR3 spans 14 amino acids. The V gene's germline CDR1 is SNHLY and CDR2 FYNNEI. The V segment lost 6 bases and the J segment 2 bases; nucleotides outside the gene matches: 5. In DNA form, the CDR3 reads TGTGCCAGCAGAGTGCTAGCGGACACAGATACGCAGTATTTT. It codes for CASRVLADTDTQYF.

The gene calls are TRBV12-3 or TRBV12-4 and TRBJ1-2; 7 bases line up with TRBD1. This CDR3 region has 13 residues. After removal of 4 bases from V and 4 bases from J, the junction contained 3 bases not matched to a gene. The CDR3 loop is CASSSTGVYGYTF. The CDR3, as DNA: TGTGCCAGCAGTTCCACAGGGGTCTATGGCTACACCTTC.

This clone was recorded a few times. This chain uses TRBV5-8 with TRBJ2-7; D not resolved. The CDR3 covers 15 residues. With 4 bases removed from V and 3 bases from J, the gap between germline ends came to 17 bases. CDR1 and CDR2 (germline): SGHTS, YDEGEE. CDR3 in amino acids: CASSVIAPVGYEQYF. The CDR3 nucleotides are TGTGCCAGCAGCGTTATTGCTCCGGTCGGCTACGAGCAGTACTTC.

The chain links TRBV7-2 to TRBJ2-3; D may be TRBD1 (6 bases). This CDR3 has 15 amino acids. The V end was cut by 5 bases, the J end by 2 bases, with 14 bases between. Germline V gene data show CDR1 as SGHTA and CDR2 as FQGNSA. As DNA, the CDR3 is TGTGCCAGCAGCCGCTTAACAGGGAACACAGATACGCAGTATTTT. Its translation is CASSRLTGNTDTQYF.

The chain couples TRBV7-9 to TRBJ1-1; D possibly corresponds to TRBD1 (6 bases). Germline-derived CDR1 and CDR2 are SEHNR and FQNEAQ (reference sequence). The CDR3 extends over 17 amino acids. Trimming removed 5 bases from V and 4 bases from J, with 23 bases in between. The CDR3 sequence is CASSLGEGGGFGTEAFF. CDR3 sequence (DNA): TGTGCCAGCAGCCTCGGGGAGGGGGGGGGCTTCGGCACTGAAGCTTTCTTT.

This chain links TRBV10-3 with TRBJ2-5; tentatively, D is TRBD1 or TRBD2 (5 bases each). Germline assignment: CDR1 ENHRY and CDR2 SYGVKD. This CDR3 has 13 residues. Trimming took 2 bases from V and 4 from J, leaving 8 bases between them. CDR3 nucleotides: TGTGCCATCAGTGAGGGGGGACGAGAGACCCAGTACTTC. This translates into CAISEGGRETQYF.

The V gene is TRBV9, the J gene TRBJ1-1; D may be TRBD1 (5 bases). The CDR3 has 15 residues. Germline V CDR1 and CDR2: SGDLS, YYNGEE. Between the trimmed V and J ends, which lost 0 bases and 1 base, there was a span of 10 bases. This CDR3 is CASSVDAGSNTEAFF. CDR3 in DNA: TGTGCCAGCAGCGTAGATGCAGGGTCGAACACTGAAGCTTTCTTT.

The genes are TRBV18 and TRBJ1-1; tentatively, D is TRBD1 (6 bases). The germline gives CDR1 KGHSH, CDR2 LQKENI. The CDR3 totals 13 residues. V was cut by 2 bases and J by 7 bases, with 11 bases left in between. CDR3 in DNA: TGTGCCAGCTCACCAGCCAGGGGTCGTGAAGCTTTCTTT. Residues: CASSPARGREAFF.

The chain recombines TRBV11-1 with TRBJ2-7; TRBD2 aligns across 12 bases. Germline V gene lookup returns CDR1 SGHAT and CDR2 FQDESV (reference sequence). Trimming cost V 6 bases and J 5 bases; bases outside gene matches: 8. The CDR3 loop spans 15 amino acids. The CDR3 coding sequence is TGTGCCAGCAGTCTCGGACTAGCGGGACTAAACGAGCAGTACTTC. Translated: CASSLGLAGLNEQYF. Looking up the rest from reference TRBV11-1 and TRBJ2-7 gives the full variable domain: EAEVAQSPRYKITEKSQAVAFWCDPISGHATLYWYRQILGQGPELLVQFQDESVVDDSQLPKDRFSAERLKGVDSTLKIQPAELGDSAMYLCASSLGLAGLNEQYFGPGTRLTVT.

For the CDR3, the DNA is TGTGCCAGCAGTTACTCCGTCGTTAACACTGAAGCTTTCTTT. Encoded protein: CASSYSVVNTEAFF. The V and J genes are TRBV6-5 and TRBJ1-1; D call uncertain. Germline V CDR1 and CDR2: MNHEY, SVGAGI. The CDR3 sequence is 14 residues long. Trimming took 0 bases from V and 2 from J, leaving 7 bases between them.